This T cell receptor (beta chain) was profiled in a study of blood T cell repertoires in COVID-19. Profiling relied on immunoSEQ multiplex PCR, and the TCRdb table lists in-frame clones only, not all of them. Of about 140,000 clones in the sample, 70% to 90% were seen once. Germline values: CDR1 SGHRS, CDR2 YFSETQ. The CDR3 length is 16 residues. V was pared by 0 bases and J by 3 bases, with 5 bases of the junction left unmatched. Sequenced material: peripheral blood. The chain recombines TRBV5-1 with TRBJ2-3; 9 positions match TRBD2. The sequence came from a woman in her sixties with acute or convalescent COVID-19. In DNA, the CDR3 is TGCGCCAGCAGCTTGGCGGCGGGGGGGCCTACAGATACGCAGTATTTT. This encodes CASSLAAGGPTDTQYF.